This entry is about one T cell receptor beta chain. Its target antigen remains unknown. The sample holds no much larger clone one base away, and base qualities are not on file. Genomic DNA was extracted from sorted cells with the Quick-DNA Microprep Kit. TCRbeta DNA was amplified with the immunoSEQ hsTCRbeta kit following the manufacturer's protocol. An Illumina MiSeq instrument was used to sequence the TCRbeta libraries. Per the source publication's procedure: Once out-of-frame sequences had been removed, millions of distinct TCRbeta sequences were left, which works out to an average of roughly 70,000 per individual. Each individual was scored using the number of around 180 previously reported CMV-associated TCRbeta sequences that the individual carried and the total number of productive distinct TCRbeta sequences. A beta-binomial model was reimplemented in Python, and random forests from scikit-learn, run with default parameters, were trained on data from the US cohort. On the Belgian cohort, classifier performance was reported as the median AUC, along with percentile confidence intervals, across 10,000 bootstrap iterations. Imported from immuneACCESS, the table was reduced by TCRdb to in-frame sequences with V and J called. These copies leave out some clones; in studies compared against another copy, an unresolved V gene accounts for under half, and the cause of the remainder is not known. From that table come the V and J calls and clone size; the DNA was used to work out D and trimming. The sample contains more than 55,000 clones, around 86% of them found a single time. The ten most abundant clones make up over 0.7% of the sample.

Single viable CD3+CD4+CD8-CD45RO+ cells were sorted as memory CD4+ T cells on a FACSAria II. CMV serostatus was determined using a Roche Elecsys assay that detects serum IgG against CMV pp150, pp28, p38 and p52. After thawing, total CD4+ T cells were enriched by positive selection with CD4 magnetic microbeads. The samples came from a separate study whose specific focus was interrogating the CD4+ T cell memory repertoire. Peripheral blood mononuclear cells were isolated and cryopreserved according to standard operating procedures, and serum was kept at -80 degrees C. Staining used CD3-PerCP (BW264/56), CD4-APC (RPA-T4), CD45RO-PE (UCHT1) and CD8-Pacific Orange (3B5) antibodies, with Sytox blue excluding non-viable cells. These data belong to a study of memory CD4+ T cells and cytomegalovirus serostatus (dated by TCRdb to about 2019). At the level of the whole study: The approximately 35 healthy Belgian adults in the cohort included 9 who were CMV seropositive and roughly 25 who were CMV seronegative. To replicate a published TCR-based CMV serostatus classifier, the study sequenced CD4+ memory TCRbeta repertoires from a Belgian cohort whose cytomegalovirus serostatus was known. Points the paper makes about the study in general: The original-framework classifier achieved a median bootstrapped AUC of approximately 0.95 with a 95% CI of 0.76-1.00 on the Belgian cohort. The results were interpreted as suggesting that the CMV-associated TCR signature is largely present in the CD4+ memory repertoire. Unlike the original study, which covered naive and memory CD4+ and CD8+ populations, the Belgian study sequenced only CD4+CD45RO+ memory cells. Among the 150 to 200 previously reported CMV-associated TCRbeta sequences, about 71 showed up in the CD4+ memory repertoires, with each one found in between one and five individuals. For CMV serostatus prediction, a median bootstrapped AUC of approximately 0.95 was reached with the original framework, and a median bootstrapped AUC of about 0.9 was reached with a US-trained random forest.

From a lookup of the germline V gene, CDR1 and CDR2 are SQVTM and ANQGSEA. From its cysteine to its phenylalanine, the CDR3 spans 13 amino acids. The kept DNA is CDR3 alone, 39 bases in frame from the first base. The junction carries 16 bases between V and J, which are trimmed by 4 bases and 6 bases respectively. This clonotype originated in an adult in good health and CMV-seronegative. In this chain, TRBV29-1 is recombined with TRBJ2-7, and TRBD1 may be the D gene, going by 6 matching bases. The specimen was memory CD4+ T cells from blood. The sequence in DNA is TGCAGCGTTGTCCTAGGACAGCCTCTCGAGCAGTACTTC. Translated, it reads CSVVLGQPLEQYF.